Detailed here is one T cell receptor (beta chain). This sample is part of a study of T cell clonotyping in hematopoietic cell transplantation. Generated by immunoSEQ multiplex PCR, the TCRdb table keeps only in-frame clones and is missing some. The repertoire consists of roughly 9,100 clones, with more than 85% occurring once and the leading ten covering around 5.4%. This CDR3 contains 12 residues. The V gene's germline CDR1 is MNHNS and CDR2 SASEGT. V gave up 8 bases and J gave up 9 bases, with 14 bases separating them. The receptor comes from a male patient aged 50 to 59 who had an allogeneic stem cell transplant from a related donor, so T cells may come from the graft donor. Some clones in this sample may be carry-over from other donors' samples. Sequences were derived from PBMCs, sampled 100 days after allogeneic stem cell transplant. The chain joins TRBV6-1 to TRBJ2-1, with D perhaps being TRBD1 or TRBD2 (6 bases each). CDR3 loop: CASFTGAAEQFF. The CDR3 coding sequence is TGTGCCAGCTTTACGGGGGCTGCTGAGCAGTTCTTC.